The source of this T cell receptor beta chain is a study of blood T cell repertoires in COVID-19. Study-level background: In each case, the material was cDNA or gDNA derived from T cells, B-cell-depleted T cells, or PBMCs.

The assay was immunoSEQ multiplex PCR, and TCRdb's table has in-frame clones only and misses some. The data hold more than 200,000 clones, with roughly 83% observed a single time. The CDR3 covers 15 residues. With 5 bases clipped from V and 5 bases from J, the junction kept 9 bases outside the gene matches. CDR1 and CDR2 (germline): SGHNT, YYREEE (reference sequence). In this sample, this clone turned up once. The sample taken for sequencing was peripheral blood. This TCR was recovered from a man of 80 years or more with acute or convalescent COVID-19. The chain joins TRBV5-4 to TRBJ1-2; 10 nucleotides line up with TRBD1. The CDR3 DNA reads as TGTGCCAGCAGACCGCCGGGACAGGGGATATATGGCTACACCTTC. Translated: CASRPPGQGIYGYTF.